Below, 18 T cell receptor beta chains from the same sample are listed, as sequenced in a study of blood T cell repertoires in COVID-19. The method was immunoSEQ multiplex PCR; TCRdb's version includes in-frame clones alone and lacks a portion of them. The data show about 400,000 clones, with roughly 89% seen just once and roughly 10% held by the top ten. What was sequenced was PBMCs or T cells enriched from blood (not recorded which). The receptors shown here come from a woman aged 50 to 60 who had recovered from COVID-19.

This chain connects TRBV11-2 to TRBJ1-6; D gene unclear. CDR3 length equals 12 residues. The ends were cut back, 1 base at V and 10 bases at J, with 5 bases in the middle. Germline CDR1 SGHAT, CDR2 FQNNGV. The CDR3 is CASSLVGSPLHF. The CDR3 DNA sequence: TGTGCCAGCAGCTTAGTCGGGTCACCCCTCCACTTT.

The CDR3 reads CASSAKGVTPYEQYF. The CDR3 nucleotides are TGTGCCAGCAGCGCCAAGGGGGTGACACCCTACGAGCAGTACTTC. The chain couples TRBV7-9 to TRBJ2-7; a possible D gene is TRBD1 (6 bases). Germline V gene data show CDR1 as SEHNR and CDR2 as FQNEAQ (reference sequence). This CDR3 contains 15 residues. V gave up 5 bases and J gave up 2 bases, with 16 bases separating them.

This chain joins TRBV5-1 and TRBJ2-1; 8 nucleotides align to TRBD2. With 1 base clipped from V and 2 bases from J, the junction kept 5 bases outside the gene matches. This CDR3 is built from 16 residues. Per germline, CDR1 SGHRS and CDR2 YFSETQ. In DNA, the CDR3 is TGCGCCAGCAGCTTGAGCGGCGGGGGGACCTACAATGAGCAGTTCTTC. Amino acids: CASSLSGGGTYNEQFF.

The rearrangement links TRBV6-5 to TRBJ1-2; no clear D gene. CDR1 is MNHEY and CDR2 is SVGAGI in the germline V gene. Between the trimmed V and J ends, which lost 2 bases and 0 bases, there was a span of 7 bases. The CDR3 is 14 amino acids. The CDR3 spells CASSYGPANYGYTF. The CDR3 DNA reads TGTGCCAGCAGTTACGGCCCCGCTAACTATGGCTACACCTTC.

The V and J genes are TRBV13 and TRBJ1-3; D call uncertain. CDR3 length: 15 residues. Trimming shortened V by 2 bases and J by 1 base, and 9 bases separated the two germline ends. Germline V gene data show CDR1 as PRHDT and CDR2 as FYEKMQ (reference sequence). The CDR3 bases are TGTGCCAGCAGCTTATTAGGAGGGTCTGGAAACACCATATATTTT. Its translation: CASSLLGGSGNTIYF.

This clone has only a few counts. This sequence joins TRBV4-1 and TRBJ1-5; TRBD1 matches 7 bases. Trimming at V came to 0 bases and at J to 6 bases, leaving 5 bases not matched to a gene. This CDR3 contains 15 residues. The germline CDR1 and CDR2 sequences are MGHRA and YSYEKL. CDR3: CASSQESGGGQPQHF. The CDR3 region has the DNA TGCGCCAGCAGCCAAGAATCAGGGGGAGGTCAGCCCCAGCATTTT.

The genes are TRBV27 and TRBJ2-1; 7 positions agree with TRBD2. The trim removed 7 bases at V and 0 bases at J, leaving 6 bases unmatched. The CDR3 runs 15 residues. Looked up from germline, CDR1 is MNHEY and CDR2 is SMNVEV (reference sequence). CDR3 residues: CASKNGGSSYNEQFF. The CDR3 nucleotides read TGTGCCAGCAAAAACGGGGGGAGCTCCTACAATGAGCAGTTCTTC.

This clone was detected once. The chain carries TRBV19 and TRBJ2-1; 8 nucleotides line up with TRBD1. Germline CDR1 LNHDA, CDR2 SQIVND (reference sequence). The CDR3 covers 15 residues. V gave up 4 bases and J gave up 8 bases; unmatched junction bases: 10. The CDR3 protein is CASSTGQGLNHEQFF. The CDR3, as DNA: TGTGCCAGTAGTACAGGACAGGGCTTGAACCATGAGCAGTTCTTC.

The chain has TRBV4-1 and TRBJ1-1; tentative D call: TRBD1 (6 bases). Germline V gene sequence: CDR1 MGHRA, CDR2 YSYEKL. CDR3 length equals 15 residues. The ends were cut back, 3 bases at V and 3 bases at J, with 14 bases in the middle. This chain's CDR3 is CASSHARGGDTEAFF. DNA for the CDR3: TGCGCCAGCAGCCATGCTCGAGGGGGGGACACTGAAGCTTTCTTT.

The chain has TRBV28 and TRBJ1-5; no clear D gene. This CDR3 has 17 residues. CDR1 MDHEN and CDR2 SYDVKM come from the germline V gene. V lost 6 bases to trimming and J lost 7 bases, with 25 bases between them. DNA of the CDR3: TGTGCCAGCAGCGACACGCAACAGAGGGCCATACTACAGCCCCAGCATTTT. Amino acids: CASSDTQQRAILQPQHF.

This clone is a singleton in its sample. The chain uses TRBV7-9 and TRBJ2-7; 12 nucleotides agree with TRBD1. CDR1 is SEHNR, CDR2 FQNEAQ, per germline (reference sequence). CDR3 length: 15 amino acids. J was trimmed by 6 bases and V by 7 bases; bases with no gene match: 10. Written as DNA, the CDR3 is TGTGCCAGCACCAGGGCAGGGACAGGGGGCGGCGAGCAGTACTTC. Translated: CASTRAGTGGGEQYF.

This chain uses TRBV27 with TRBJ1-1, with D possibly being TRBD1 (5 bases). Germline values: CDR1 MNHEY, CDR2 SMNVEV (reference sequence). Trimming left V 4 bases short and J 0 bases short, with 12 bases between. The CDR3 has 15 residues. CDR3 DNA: TGTGCCAGCAGTTCCTCGACAGACATGAACACTGAAGCTTTCTTT. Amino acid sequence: CASSSSTDMNTEAFF.

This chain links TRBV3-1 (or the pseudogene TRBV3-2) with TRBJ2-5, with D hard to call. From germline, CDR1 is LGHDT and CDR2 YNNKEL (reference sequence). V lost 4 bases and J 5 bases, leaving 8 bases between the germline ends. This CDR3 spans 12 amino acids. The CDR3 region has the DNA TGTGCCAGCAGCCCCGGGTACGAGACCCAGTACTTC. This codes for CASSPGYETQYF.

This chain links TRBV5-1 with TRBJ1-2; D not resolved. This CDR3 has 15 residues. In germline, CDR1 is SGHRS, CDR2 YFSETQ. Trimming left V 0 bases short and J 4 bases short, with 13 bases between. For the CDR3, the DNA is TGCGCCAGCAGCTTGGGTCAAACCTCTATCTATGGCTACACCTTC. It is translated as CASSLGQTSIYGYTF. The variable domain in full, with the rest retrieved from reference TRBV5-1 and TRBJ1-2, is KAGVTQTPRYLIKTRGQQVTLSCSPISGHRSVSWYQQTPGQGLQFLFEYFSETQRNKGNFPGRFSGRQFSNSRSEMNVSTLELGDSALYLCASSLGQTSIYGYTFGSGTRLTVV.

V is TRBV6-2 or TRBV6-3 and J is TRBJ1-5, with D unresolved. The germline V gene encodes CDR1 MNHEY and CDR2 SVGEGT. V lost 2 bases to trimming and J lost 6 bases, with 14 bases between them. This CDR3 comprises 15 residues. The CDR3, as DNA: TGTGCCAGCAGTTACGACGCGGGAAGCGGTCAGCCCCAGCATTTT. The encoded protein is CASSYDAGSGQPQHF.

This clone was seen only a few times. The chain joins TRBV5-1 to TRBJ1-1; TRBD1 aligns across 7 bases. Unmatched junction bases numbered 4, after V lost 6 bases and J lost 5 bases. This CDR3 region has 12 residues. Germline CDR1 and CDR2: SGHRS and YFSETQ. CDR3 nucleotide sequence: TGCGCCAGCACGGCAGGGGGGACTGAAGCTTTCTTT. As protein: CASTAGGTEAFF.

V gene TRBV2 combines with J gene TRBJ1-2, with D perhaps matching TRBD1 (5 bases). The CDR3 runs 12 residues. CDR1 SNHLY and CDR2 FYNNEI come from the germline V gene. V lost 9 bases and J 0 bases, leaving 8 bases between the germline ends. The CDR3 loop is CARDRTNYGYTF. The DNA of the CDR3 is TGTGCCAGAGACAGAACTAACTATGGCTACACCTTC.

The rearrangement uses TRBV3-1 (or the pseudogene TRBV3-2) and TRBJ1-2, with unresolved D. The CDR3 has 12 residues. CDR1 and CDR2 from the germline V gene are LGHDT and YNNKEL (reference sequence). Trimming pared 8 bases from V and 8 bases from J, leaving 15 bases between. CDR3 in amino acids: CASGEASSGYTF. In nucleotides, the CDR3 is TGTGCCAGCGGTGAGGCAAGTAGCGGCTACACCTTC.